The clone carrying this TCR beta chain has just a few counts. The entry originates in a study of immune reconstitution after stem cell transplant in scleroderma. TCRdb recomputed calls from the RT-PCR reads with MiXCR, one row per CDR3 protein. This sample carries roughly 1,500 distinct CDR3 sequences, roughly 9% of them seen once, and the ten largest clones take around an eighth. This sample was taken before or after autologous hematopoietic stem cell transplantation (not recorded which). The sequence was obtained from a female donor with systemic sclerosis.

CDR3 amino acids: CASSQVPTGKETQYF. The CDR3, as DNA: TGCGCCAGCAGCCAAGTCCCTACCGGGAAAGAGACCCAGTACTTC. V and J are TRBV4-3 and TRBJ2-5, with D possibly matching TRBD2 (5 bases). The CDR3 contains 15 residues. Germline V lookup: CDR1 LGHNA, CDR2 YSLEER. Trimming took off 1 base at V and 3 bases at J, with 12 bases between the two ends.